One and the same sample provided the 29 T cell receptor beta chains below, sequenced in a study of CD8 T cells in Susac syndrome. RNA in amounts of roughly 0.5 to 1 ug was reverse transcribed with random hexamers. MiXCR, run by TCRdb on the immunoSEQ multiplex PCR reads, gives a single entry per CDR3 protein. The sample consists of a few hundred thousand distinct CDR3 sequences, just over 90% of them appearing once. Sequenced: CD4+ T cells from PBMCs. Receptor source: a human donor with multiple sclerosis.

V gene TRBV20-1 combines with J gene TRBJ2-7; 9 nucleotides align to TRBD2. The length of the CDR3 is 13 residues. V lost 8 bases to trimming and J lost 3 bases; unmatched junction nucleotides: 8. The germline gives CDR1 DFQATT, CDR2 SNEGSKA (reference sequence). The CDR3 region has the DNA TGCAGTTCCCGCGGGGGGGGTGACTACGAGCAGTACTTC. Amino acids: CSSRGGGDYEQYF.

The genes are TRBV18 and TRBJ2-1, with TRBD2 identical over 14 bases. Trimming at V came to 3 bases and at J to 7 bases, leaving 5 bases not matched to a gene. Germline lookup yields CDR1 KGHSH and CDR2 LQKENI. CDR3 length: 16 residues. The CDR3 here is CASSPLGTSGGNEQFF. CDR3 bases: TGTGCCAGCTCACCCCTCGGGACTAGCGGGGGTAATGAGCAGTTCTTC.

The chain combines TRBV12-3 or TRBV12-4 with TRBJ2-7; D possibly corresponds to TRBD2 (5 bases). The CDR3 spans 13 residues. V lost 0 bases and J 6 bases, leaving 9 bases between the germline ends. For the CDR3, the DNA is TGTGCCAGCAGTTTAGCGGAGGCGGGCGAGCAGTACTTC. Translated, it gives CASSLAEAGEQYF.

The chain couples TRBV5-6 to TRBJ2-4; no clear D. Trimming took 4 bases from V and 0 from J, leaving 8 bases between them. Germline V gene sequence: CDR1 SGHDT, CDR2 YYEEEE. The CDR3 covers 14 residues. CDR3 bases: TGTGCCAGCAGCGAGACGGTAGCCAAAAACATTCAGTACTTC. Translating it yields CASSETVAKNIQYF. Together with reference TRBV5-6 and TRBJ2-4, the CDR3 gives the full variable domain: DAGVTQSPTHLIKTRGQQVTLRCSPKSGHDTVSWYQQALGQGPQFIFQYYEEEERQRGNFPDRFSGHQFPNYSSELNVNALLLGDSALYLCASSETVAKNIQYFGAGTRLSVL.

This chain joins TRBV30 and TRBJ2-1; no reliable D call. Germline V gene sequence: CDR1 GTSNPN, CDR2 SVGIG (reference sequence). There are 11 residues in the CDR3. V was clipped by 5 bases and J by 4 bases, with 6 bases between them. CDR3: CAWGQYNEQFF. CDR3 bases: TGTGCCTGGGGGCAGTACAATGAGCAGTTCTTC.

This chain connects TRBV6-6 to TRBJ1-4, with D possibly TRBD1 on 5 matching bases. The CDR3 loop spans 16 amino acids. Germline loops: CDR1 MNHNY, CDR2 SVGAGI (reference sequence). The ends were cut back, 5 bases at V and 3 bases at J, with 16 bases in the middle. CDR3 sequence reads: CASSSPGRRSNEKLFF. Here the CDR3 DNA reads TGTGCCAGCAGTAGTCCGGGACGCCGTTCTAATGAAAAACTGTTTTTT.

The chain is built from TRBV29-1 and TRBJ2-5; 10 nucleotides align to TRBD2. V was pared by 2 bases and J by 6 bases, with 3 bases of the junction left unmatched. CDR1 and CDR2 from the germline V gene are SQVTM and ANQGSEA. This CDR3 is 13 amino acids long. The CDR3: CSVELSGGKTQYF. The CDR3 DNA is TGCAGCGTTGAACTTAGCGGGGGGAAGACCCAGTACTTC. Full variable domain (missing parts from reference TRBV29-1 and TRBJ2-5): SAVISQKPSRDICQRGTSLTIQCQVDSQVTMMFWYRQQPGQSLTLIATANQGSEATYESGFVIDKFPISRPNLTFSTLTVSNMSPEDSSIYLCSVELSGGKTQYFGPGTRLLVL.

The rearrangement joins TRBV18 to TRBJ2-1, with 9 bases identical to TRBD2. Germline loops: CDR1 KGHSH, CDR2 LQKENI. This CDR3 has 16 amino acids. J lost 0 bases, V lost 2 bases, and 2 bases had no gene match. The CDR3 loop is CASSPAGGVSYNEQFF. CDR3 DNA sequence: TGTGCCAGCTCACCAGCGGGAGGGGTCTCCTACAATGAGCAGTTCTTC.

CDR3 in amino acids: CASSFHRVYEQYF. CDR3 bases: TGTGCCAGCAGCTTCCACAGGGTCTACGAGCAGTACTTC. The J gene is TRBJ2-7, the V gene TRBV7-9; D perhaps matches TRBD1 (6 bases). V was cut by 3 bases and J by 3 bases, with 9 bases left in between. This CDR3 region has 13 residues. CDR1 is SEHNR, CDR2 FQNEAQ, per germline (reference sequence).

This sequence joins TRBV12-3 or TRBV12-4 and TRBJ1-2; unclear D gene. The CDR3 consists of 12 residues. The V end was cut by 3 bases, the J end by 7 bases, with 9 bases between. Here the CDR3 reads CASSLTTGGYTF. The CDR3 DNA sequence: TGTGCCAGCAGTTTGACTACGGGTGGCTACACCTTC.

The rearrangement uses TRBV3-1 and TRBJ1-5, with D perhaps TRBD1 (5 bases). The CDR3 is made up of 15 amino acids. Trimming took 1 base from V and 6 from J, leaving 13 bases between them. Germline CDR1 reads LGHDT; CDR2 reads YNNKEL (reference sequence). In DNA, the CDR3 is TGTGCCAGCAGCCAAGGGTACGGGGGAGGTCAGCCCCAGCATTTT. Translation gives CASSQGYGGGQPQHF.

CDR3 amino acids: CSARDLWDRGYNEQFF. The CDR3 bases are TGCAGTGCTAGAGATCTTTGGGACAGGGGGTACAATGAGCAGTTCTTC. The chain employs TRBV20-1 and TRBJ2-1; the match to TRBD1 covers 11 bases. CDR3 length: 16 amino acids. The junction had 5 bases not matched to a gene; V was cut back by 0 bases and J by 4 bases. CDR1 is DFQATT and CDR2 is SNEGSKA in the germline V gene (reference sequence).

CDR3 sequence reads: CASSATLAGTGEQYF. The CDR3 nucleotides are TGTGCCAGCAGCGCGACACTAGCGGGTACGGGTGAGCAGTACTTC. V and J are TRBV9 and TRBJ2-7; 9 bases are shared with TRBD2. Looked up from germline, CDR1 is SGDLS and CDR2 is YYNGEE. The CDR3 is 15 amino acids. Unmatched junction bases numbered 11, after V lost 3 bases and J lost 7 bases.

The chain uses TRBV4-3 and TRBJ2-2; TRBD2 agrees at 8 bases. This CDR3 spans 18 amino acids. Germline V gene lookup returns CDR1 LGHNA and CDR2 YSLEER. V trimming: 4 bases; J trimming: 1 base; junction bases outside the gene matches: 11. CDR3 nucleotide sequence: TGCGCCAGCAGCCGTTTGGGCGGTACTAGCGGGAACACCGGGGAGCTGTTTTTT. The encoded protein is CASSRLGGTSGNTGELFF.

The chain recombines TRBV4-1 with TRBJ1-1, with 8 nucleotides matching TRBD1. The CDR3 contains 16 residues. Germline CDR1 MGHRA, CDR2 YSYEKL. Unmatched junction bases numbered 10, after V lost 2 bases and J lost 5 bases. The CDR3 bases are TGCGCCAGCAGCCAATCTGGGGCAGGGGGCCTGACTGAAGCTTTCTTT. Translated, it gives CASSQSGAGGLTEAFF.

The V and J genes are TRBV20-1 and TRBJ2-6, with 9 bases lining up with TRBD1. The V gene's germline CDR1 is DFQATT and CDR2 SNEGSKA (reference sequence). There are 17 residues in the CDR3. The ends lost 3 bases at V and 3 bases at J; junction bases unmatched: 9. CDR3 bases: TGCAGTGCTAGGAGGGGACAGGGTGCGTATGGGGCCAACGTCCTGACTTTC. Its translation is CSARRGQGAYGANVLTF.

The chain carries TRBV9 and TRBJ2-1; possible D gene TRBD1, 5 bases. V lost 3 bases and J lost 7, with 14 bases in between. CDR1 is SGDLS and CDR2 is YYNGEE in the germline V gene. The length of the CDR3 is 14 residues. The CDR3 region is CASSASGYGNEQFF. DNA for the CDR3: TGTGCCAGCAGCGCATCAGGGTACGGGAATGAGCAGTTCTTC.

The chain links TRBV2 to TRBJ1-5; tentatively, D is TRBD1 (6 bases). The germline V gene encodes CDR1 SNHLY and CDR2 FYNNEI. V lost 5 bases and J 5 bases, leaving 10 bases between the germline ends. This CDR3 is 13 amino acids long. The CDR3 nucleotides are TGTGCCAGCAGTCCGGACAGCTATCAGCCCCAGCATTTT. The encoded protein is CASSPDSYQPQHF.

The chain carries TRBV20-1 and TRBJ2-7, with 8 nucleotides matching TRBD2. The CDR3 has 15 amino acids. Germline V gene data show CDR1 as DFQATT and CDR2 as SNEGSKA (reference sequence). J lost 2 bases, V lost 2 bases, and 8 bases had no gene match. CDR3 sequence (DNA): TGCAGTGCTAGAAGGCCGAGCGGGGGTGCCTACGAGCAGTACTTC. It specifies CSARRPSGGAYEQYF.

The CDR3 protein is CASTRGVSTEAFF. CDR3 nucleotide sequence: TGTGCCAGCACCCGCGGGGTGTCCACTGAAGCTTTCTTT. The J gene is TRBJ1-1, the V gene TRBV6-5; D remains ambiguous. The V gene lost 7 bases and the J gene lost 4 bases, with 13 bases spanning the gap. The CDR3 is made up of 13 amino acids. Germline V gene lookup returns CDR1 MNHEY and CDR2 SVGAGI.

The V gene is TRBV25-1, the J gene TRBJ1-1, with D unresolved. Germline V CDR1 and CDR2: MGHDK, SYGVNS. Between the trimmed V and J ends, which lost 2 bases and 6 bases, there was a span of 19 bases. The CDR3 sequence is 16 residues long. The CDR3 sequence: CASSEALGSAHSEAFF. The CDR3 nucleotides are TGTGCCAGCAGTGAAGCCCTGGGAAGTGCCCACTCTGAAGCTTTCTTT.

J is TRBJ2-6 and V is TRBV23-1, with a tentative D call TRBD1 (6 bases). TRBV23-1 has ORF status, its function being uncertain. Trimming cost V 2 bases and J 0 bases, with 14 bases left between them. This CDR3 has 18 residues. The CDR3 region has the DNA TGCGCCAGCAGTCAAACTCAGGGACATCCCTCTGGGGCCAACGTCCTGACTTTC. Its protein is CASSQTQGHPSGANVLTF.

CDR3 region: CSGARQGSYEQYF. CDR3 coding DNA: TGCAGCGGAGCGAGACAGGGATCCTACGAGCAGTACTTC. The genes are TRBV29-1 and TRBJ2-7; 7 nucleotides align to TRBD1. CDR3 length: 13 residues. Germline V gene sequence: CDR1 SQVTM, CDR2 ANQGSEA. V dropped 7 bases and J dropped 1; count of bases not matched to a gene: 7.

The V call is TRBV6-5, the J call TRBJ2-5; 8 nucleotides line up with TRBD1. This CDR3 is built from 13 residues. CDR1 is MNHEY, CDR2 SVGAGI, per germline. V lost 9 bases, J lost 4 bases, and 7 bases stayed unmatched. The DNA of the CDR3 is TGTGCCAGTAAACAGACAGGGGCAGAGACCCAGTACTTC. It is translated as CASKQTGAETQYF.

The chain carries TRBV5-6 and TRBJ2-3, with 7 bases lining up with TRBD2. In germline, CDR1 is SGHDT, CDR2 YYEEEE. The CDR3 has 16 residues. V lost 4 bases and J lost 7; bases outside the gene matches: 15. The CDR3 bases are TGTGCCAGCAGCCGGAAGGAGGGGACTATCGGATATACGCAGTATTTT. Its protein is CASSRKEGTIGYTQYF.

The CDR3 spells CASSLDPQGTREQYF. CDR3 bases: TGTGCCAGCAGTTTGGACCCACAGGGGACTCGGGAGCAGTACTTC. The chain recombines TRBV12-3 or TRBV12-4 with TRBJ2-7; TRBD1 is a possible D gene (7 bases). This CDR3 is built from 15 residues. V gave up 3 bases and J gave up 7 bases, with 19 bases separating them.

The chain links TRBV30 to TRBJ2-5; the match to TRBD2 covers 7 bases. Germline V gene sequence: CDR1 GTSNPN, CDR2 SVGIG (reference sequence). V gave up 1 base and J gave up 2 bases; unmatched junction bases: 10. The CDR3 extends over 16 amino acids. DNA of the CDR3: TGTGCCTGGAGTGCCCTCGTACGGACTAGGCAAGAGACCCAGTACTTC. Amino acids: CAWSALVRTRQETQYF.

The J gene is TRBJ2-7, the V gene TRBV21-1; the DNA was not used to check the table's D call, TRBD1. TRBV21-1 is a recognized pseudogene. This CDR3 contains 14 residues. The CDR3 loop reads CASSIGDRLYEQYF. CDR3 bases: TGTGCCAGCAGCATTGGGGACAGGCTCTACGAGCAGTACTTC.

This clonotype has just one count. The CDR3 DNA is TGTGCCAGCAGCTTACAGACACCGGCGGACTATGGCTACACCTTC. Translation: CASSLQTPADYGYTF. The chain joins TRBV7-9 to TRBJ1-2; D unresolved. Germline V lookup: CDR1 SEHNR, CDR2 FQNEAQ (reference sequence). Trimming shortened V by 2 bases and J by 3 bases, and 13 bases separated the two germline ends. The CDR3 loop spans 15 amino acids.